The sequence of this TCR beta chain was determined in a study of neoadjuvant anti-PD-1 for oral cavity cancer. Here immunoSEQ multiplex PCR was the method, and the copy in TCRdb shows in-frame clones only, minus some. The sample carries roughly 25,000 clones, 27% recorded once. The time point denotes: after neoadjuvant nivolumab, at surgical resection. This CDR3 is 15 amino acids long. Germline CDR1 is MNHNY and CDR2 is SVGAGI (reference sequence). V was pared by 8 bases and J by 6 bases, with 12 bases of the junction left unmatched. The source was tumor tissue, collected after nivolumab (anti-PD-1) treatment. This receptor was identified in a person between 40 and 80 years old with oral cavity squamous cell carcinoma. The gene calls are TRBV6-6 and TRBJ1-5; TRBD1 matches at 8 bases. This CDR3 reads CASAVRTGGIQPQHF. The CDR3 DNA reads TGTGCCAGCGCCGTACGAACAGGGGGAATTCAGCCCCAGCATTTT.